These 7 T cell receptor beta chains share one sample of origin, sequenced in a study of regulatory T cells in long-lasting Graves disease. Time point noted: newly diagnosed GD, antithyroid drugs for less than 3 months. From PBMCs, RNA was extracted and then used to make the TCR library. Arm-PCR of CDR3 regions and iRepertoire HTBI primers were used to build TCR beta libraries. Each CDR3 protein is one row after TCRdb ran MiXCR on the multiplex PCR reads. Among around 500,000 distinct CDR3 sequences, approximately 16% were seen once, and the ten largest hold roughly 25%. This sample was shared with a second study, whose subject was T cells in Graves' hyperthyroidism and ophthalmopathy.

The sample was peripheral blood mononuclear cells (PBMCs), taken at new diagnosis, from a patient treated with antithyroid drugs. These receptors all come from a woman aged 40-65 years with Graves disease.

At least ten counts were recorded for this clonotype. The rearrangement links TRBV20-1 to TRBJ2-1; maybe TRBD2 (5 bases). The CDR3 totals 13 residues. V lost 1 base to trimming and J lost 12 bases, with 16 bases between them. Germline assignment: CDR1 DFQATT and CDR2 SNEGSKA (reference sequence). CDR3 in DNA: TGCAGTGCTAGAGCGAAAAACGGGGTGGTGCAGTTCTTC. The encoded protein is CSARAKNGVVQFF.

This rearrangement joins TRBV4-1 to TRBJ1-5, with D hard to call. V lost 0 bases and J 4 bases, leaving 16 bases between the germline ends. The CDR3 loop spans 17 amino acids. Germline loops: CDR1 MGHRA, CDR2 YSYEKL. The CDR3 bases are TGCGCCAGCAGCCAAGATTTGTGGGTACTAAGGAATCAGCCCCAGCATTTT. The encoded protein is CASSQDLWVLRNQPQHF.

This clonotype has at least ten counts. This sequence joins TRBV6-2 or TRBV6-3 and TRBJ2-7, with a weak D call TRBD2 (5 bases). The V and J ends lost 4 bases and 2 bases respectively, with 18 bases between them. The germline CDR1 and CDR2 sequences are MNHEY and SVGEGT. This CDR3 is built from 16 residues. CDR3 DNA sequence: TGTGCCAGCAGTTGGACGGGCGCTGGGAGAACCTACGAGCAGTACTTC. Amino acid sequence: CASSWTGAGRTYEQYF.

The chain is built from TRBV20-1 and TRBJ2-1; 7 bases fit TRBD2. The germline V gene has CDR1 DFQATT and CDR2 SNEGSKA (reference sequence). This CDR3 is built from 14 residues. J was trimmed by 4 bases and V by 1 base; bases with no gene match: 4. The CDR3 DNA reads as TGCAGTGCTAGAGTGCTCGGGGGGTACAATGAGCAGTTCTTC. Its protein product is CSARVLGGYNEQFF.

The chain has TRBV6-1 and TRBJ1-5; D is ambiguous. V was clipped by 4 bases and J by 4 bases, with 8 bases between them. The CDR3 sequence is 13 residues long. The germline V gene has CDR1 MNHNS and CDR2 SASEGT. CDR3 region: CASSADPNQPQHF. The CDR3 nucleotides are TGTGCCAGCAGTGCGGACCCGAATCAGCCCCAGCATTTT.

The J gene is TRBJ2-1, the V gene TRBV3-1, with D unresolved. V was shortened by 7 bases and J by 8 bases, with 12 bases between the two germline ends. The germline gives CDR1 LGHDT, CDR2 YNNKEL (reference sequence). The CDR3 extends over 12 amino acids. The CDR3: CASTQRSDEQFF. CDR3 sequence (DNA): TGTGCCAGCACCCAGAGGTCAGATGAGCAGTTCTTC.

The V gene is TRBV7-9, the J gene TRBJ2-5; no reliable D call. Trimming took 6 bases from V and 2 from J, leaving 16 bases between them. CDR3 length: 15 amino acids. Germline values: CDR1 SEHNR, CDR2 FQNEAQ (reference sequence). CDR3 sequence (DNA): TGTGCCAGCAGTAGAATCGCAGCGAAACAAGAGACCCAGTACTTC. This codes for CASSRIAAKQETQYF.